The next 29 T cell receptor beta chains were all read from a single sample in a study of T cell responses to AZD1222 COVID-19 vaccine. Data came from immunoSEQ multiplex PCR; TCRdb stores just in-frame clones and leaves some out. This sample carries some 150,000 clones, about 93% of them seen once, and the ten largest clones take roughly 1.3%. The sequenced sample was peripheral blood, obtained on day 0 of AZD1222 vaccination. The receptor set was obtained from an adult in good health.

The rearrangement links TRBV10-2 to TRBJ1-3; tentative D call: TRBD1 (6 bases). Per the germline V gene, CDR1 is WSHSY and CDR2 is SAAADI. Trimming stripped 2 bases from V and 0 bases from J, with 11 bases between. The CDR3 is 16 amino acids. CDR3 sequence reads: CASSEGEGGSGNTIYF. DNA of the CDR3: TGCGCCAGCAGTGAGGGGGAGGGGGGCTCTGGAAACACCATATATTTT.

V usage is TRBV7-3 and J usage is TRBJ2-1; TRBD2 matches at 11 bases. Germline values: CDR1 SGHTA, CDR2 FQGTGA. Germline trimming cut 3 bases from V and 12 bases from J; bases unmatched to any gene: 10. The CDR3 runs 15 residues. CDR3 coding DNA: TGTGCCAGCAGCTTCGCCGGGACTAGCGGCTTGGGGCAGTTCTTC. Amino acid sequence: CASSFAGTSGLGQFF.

V and J are TRBV7-9 and TRBJ1-1, with 7 nucleotides matching TRBD1. Germline CDR1 is SEHNR and CDR2 is FQNEAQ (reference sequence). Germline trimming cut 5 bases from V and 4 bases from J; bases unmatched to any gene: 4. The CDR3 runs to 13 residues. CDR3 region: CASSLRQGTEAFF. Written as DNA, the CDR3 is TGTGCCAGCAGCCTCCGACAGGGCACTGAAGCTTTCTTT.

This rearrangement joins TRBV2 to TRBJ2-1, with 10 bases that match TRBD2. Germline V gives CDR1 SNHLY, CDR2 FYNNEI. Trimming cost V 9 bases and J 0 bases; bases outside gene matches: 14. The CDR3 totals 18 residues. The CDR3: CASVRSGRVTSSYNEQFF. In DNA form, the CDR3 reads TGTGCCAGTGTACGCAGCGGGAGGGTTACCAGCTCCTACAATGAGCAGTTCTTC.

Here the CDR3 reads CASSIQGFGELFF. Here the CDR3 DNA reads TGTGCCAGCAGCATACAGGGGTTCGGGGAGCTGTTTTTT. The V gene is TRBV3-1 (or the pseudogene TRBV3-2), the J gene TRBJ2-2; 7 bases fit TRBD1. From germline, CDR1 is LGHDT and CDR2 YNNKEL (reference sequence). The CDR3 totals 13 residues. V lost 5 bases, J lost 7 bases, and 4 bases stayed unmatched.

This clone was seen only a few times. This sequence joins TRBV19 and TRBJ1-2; 7 bases match TRBD1. Germline V gene lookup returns CDR1 LNHDA and CDR2 SQIVND (reference sequence). This CDR3 is built from 15 residues. The J segment lost 7 bases and the V segment lost 7 bases, leaving 15 bases of the junction unmatched. CDR3 loop: CASTSNRGRVSGYTF. DNA of the CDR3: TGTGCCAGTACCTCAAACAGGGGAAGGGTCTCTGGCTACACCTTC.

The rearrangement joins TRBV4-2 to TRBJ1-2; perhaps TRBD1 as D (5 bases). Trimming shortened V by 1 base and J by 6 bases, and 6 bases separated the two germline ends. CDR1 LGHNA and CDR2 YNFKEQ come from the germline V gene. The CDR3 covers 12 residues. The DNA for the CDR3 is TGTGCCAGCAGCCAAGGGGGCAATGGCTACACCTTC. Its protein product is CASSQGGNGYTF.

The V and J genes are TRBV20-1 and TRBJ1-1; unclear D gene. This CDR3 contains 11 residues. The germline V gene has CDR1 DFQATT and CDR2 SNEGSKA (reference sequence). Trimming left V 7 bases short and J 5 bases short, with 11 bases between. CDR3 DNA: TGCAGTGAGGCGGGATTGACTGAAGCTTTCTTT. This encodes CSEAGLTEAFF.

There are many counts of this clone. The J gene is TRBJ2-1, the V gene TRBV6-1; D is possibly TRBD2 (5 bases). Germline V gives CDR1 MNHNS, CDR2 SASEGT. Trimming cost V 1 base and J 2 bases, with 9 bases left between them. The CDR3 extends over 15 amino acids. The CDR3 coding sequence is TGTGCCAGCAGTGAAGAGTCGGGAACCTACAATGAGCAGTTCTTC. It specifies CASSEESGTYNEQFF.

The V call is TRBV30, the J call TRBJ1-1, with a weak D call TRBD1 (5 bases). Germline loops: CDR1 GTSNPN, CDR2 SVGIG (reference sequence). The CDR3 consists of 14 residues. V lost 4 bases and J lost 0, with 12 bases in between. The DNA of the CDR3 is TGTGCCTGGAATCTAGGACATCTGAACACTGAAGCTTTCTTT. It encodes CAWNLGHLNTEAFF. Full variable domain (missing parts from reference TRBV30 and TRBJ1-1): SQTIHQWPATLVQPVGSPLSLECTVEGTSNPNLYWYRQAAGRGLQLLFYSVGIGQISSEVPQNLSASRPQDRQFILSSKKLLLSDSGFYLCAWNLGHLNTEAFFGQGTRLTVV.

This clone was recorded only once. The V and J genes are TRBV2 and TRBJ1-6; D perhaps matches TRBD1 (6 bases). Trimming shortened V by 2 bases and J by 5 bases, and 13 bases separated the two germline ends. CDR3 length: 16 residues. Germline CDR1 and CDR2: SNHLY and FYNNEI. As DNA, the CDR3 is TGTGCCAGCAGTGAACGGTCGACAGGAAATAATTCACCCCTCCACTTT. Protein product: CASSERSTGNNSPLHF.

On this clone: Sequence at one end of the junction differs from germline and may be a read error. The chain employs TRBV2 and TRBJ1-1, with D possibly matching TRBD1 (5 bases). CDR1 is SNHLY, CDR2 FYNNEI, per germline. The CDR3 is made up of 12 amino acids. The CDR3, as DNA: TGTGCCAGCAGGGAAGGGGCCCTGCTGGCTTTCTTT. It is translated as CASREGALLAFF.

The chain combines TRBV5-1 with TRBJ2-5; the match to TRBD2 covers 12 bases. The CDR3 is made up of 16 amino acids. J was trimmed by 4 bases and V by 0 bases; bases with no gene match: 4. Per the germline V gene, CDR1 is SGHRS and CDR2 is YFSETQ. The CDR3 region has the DNA TGCGCCAGCAGCTTGGGACTAGCGGGGGCTGGAGAGACCCAGTACTTC. Protein sequence: CASSLGLAGAGETQYF.

The chain links TRBV2 to TRBJ1-6; unclear D gene. Trimming removed 4 bases at V and 6 bases at J, with 7 bases between. The CDR3 loop spans 13 amino acids. Germline CDR1 SNHLY, CDR2 FYNNEI. CDR3 loop: CASSVKPNSPLHF. The CDR3 region has the DNA TGTGCCAGCAGTGTTAAGCCTAATTCACCCCTCCACTTT.

The chain recombines TRBV6-6 with TRBJ1-1; D is possibly TRBD1 (6 bases). The CDR3 loop spans 14 amino acids. Trimming removed 0 bases at V and 6 bases at J, with 11 bases between. Germline assignment: CDR1 MNHNY and CDR2 SVGAGI (reference sequence). CDR3 bases: TGTGCCAGCAGTTACTCCCGCGGGGGGCCTGAAGCTTTCTTT. Translating it yields CASSYSRGGPEAFF.

The chain employs TRBV6-4 and TRBJ2-6, with D unresolved. The CDR3 length is 15 residues. Per germline, CDR1 MRHNA and CDR2 SNTAGT. The ends were cut back, 3 bases at V and 2 bases at J, with 8 bases in the middle. The CDR3 DNA is TGTGCCAGCAGTGATGCTGGGACTGGGGCCAACGTCCTGACTTTC. This translates into CASSDAGTGANVLTF.

The table lists this clone with a few counts. The chain couples TRBV28 to TRBJ2-1; 11 bases align to TRBD2. This CDR3 contains 15 residues. V shed 5 bases and J 6 bases; nucleotides not matched to a gene: 6. Germline values: CDR1 MDHEN, CDR2 SYDVKM. CDR3 coding DNA: TGTGCCAGCAGTCTCACTAGCGGGGGAACCAATGAGCAGTTCTTC. Residues: CASSLTSGGTNEQFF.

The chain couples TRBV7-2 to TRBJ1-1, with D possibly TRBD1 on 5 matching bases. The V end lost 3 bases, the J end lost 5 bases, and 13 bases lay between the germline ends. Germline assignment: CDR1 SGHTA and CDR2 FQGNSA. The CDR3 runs 14 residues. The CDR3 coding sequence is TGTGCCAGCAGCTTTAGGGGCGATAGGACTGAAGCTTTCTTT. Translating gives CASSFRGDRTEAFF.

The rearrangement links TRBV2 to TRBJ1-6, with D hard to call. The CDR3 spans 15 residues. With 7 bases removed from V and 0 bases from J, the gap between germline ends came to 10 bases. The germline V gene has CDR1 SNHLY and CDR2 FYNNEI. The CDR3 sequence: CASMVGSSYNSPLHF. The CDR3 coding sequence is TGTGCCAGCATGGTAGGGAGCTCCTATAATTCACCCCTCCACTTT.

This clone was found once. The gene calls are TRBV5-1 and TRBJ2-2; no clear D. This CDR3 has 17 amino acids. With 1 base removed from V and 4 bases from J, the gap between germline ends came to 17 bases. CDR1 is SGHRS, CDR2 YFSETQ, per germline. The CDR3 DNA sequence: TGCGCCAGCAGCTTGCTTTTAATGCTTGAAATCACCGGGGAGCTGTTTTTT. It codes for CASSLLLMLEITGELFF. Complete variable domain (other parts from reference TRBV5-1 and TRBJ2-2): KAGVTQTPRYLIKTRGQQVTLSCSPISGHRSVSWYQQTPGQGLQFLFEYFSETQRNKGNFPGRFSGRQFSNSRSEMNVSTLELGDSALYLCASSLLLMLEITGELFFGEGSRLTVL.

The chain joins TRBV5-1 to TRBJ2-1; 7 positions match TRBD1. Looked up from germline, CDR1 is SGHRS and CDR2 is YFSETQ. This CDR3 has 15 amino acids. Germline trimming cut 0 bases from V and 2 bases from J; bases unmatched to any gene: 2. For the CDR3, the DNA is TGCGCCAGCAGCTTGGAGGGACAGACCTACAATGAGCAGTTCTTC. This translates into CASSLEGQTYNEQFF.

The gene calls are TRBV28 and TRBJ1-1, with D possibly TRBD1 on 5 matching bases. CDR1 is MDHEN, CDR2 SYDVKM, per germline. The V and J ends lost 6 bases and 1 base respectively, with 15 bases between them. The CDR3 sequence is 15 residues long. The CDR3 DNA sequence: TGTGCCAGCAGATCCATTGGACACCAGAACACTGAAGCTTTCTTT. Translated, it gives CASRSIGHQNTEAFF.

This clone was recorded only once. The chain has TRBV12-3 or TRBV12-4 and TRBJ2-1; D is undetermined. V was cut by 6 bases and J by 5 bases, with 5 bases left in between. This CDR3 is built from 11 residues. CDR3 sequence reads: CASRANNEQFF. The CDR3 DNA reads TGTGCCAGCAGGGCCAACAATGAGCAGTTCTTC.

The J gene is TRBJ2-7, the V gene TRBV7-9, with D unclear. This CDR3 has 15 amino acids. CDR1 and CDR2 (germline): SEHNR, FQNEAQ (reference sequence). V gave up 5 bases and J gave up 2 bases, with 16 bases separating them. The CDR3 region is CASSPVGELAYEQYV. Written as DNA, the CDR3 is TGTGCCAGCAGCCCTGTTGGGGAATTAGCCTACGAGCAGTACGTC.

V usage is TRBV2 and J usage is TRBJ2-2; 8 bases align to TRBD2. The CDR3 contains 18 residues. J lost 0 bases, V lost 3 bases, and 9 bases had no gene match. From germline, CDR1 is SNHLY and CDR2 FYNNEI. CDR3 sequence reads: CASSELAGLLTNTGELFF. In DNA form, the CDR3 reads TGTGCCAGCAGTGAGTTAGCGGGACTCTTAACGAACACCGGGGAGCTGTTTTTT. The full variable domain, in which reference TRBV2 and TRBJ2-2 provide the parts outside the CDR3, is EPEVTQTPSHQVTQMGQEVILRCVPISNHLYFYWYRQILGQKVEFLVSFYNNEISEKSEIFDDQFSVERPDGSNFTLKIRSTKLEDSAMYFCASSELAGLLTNTGELFFGEGSRLTVL.

This clone was recorded once. The rearrangement links TRBV11-2 to TRBJ2-3, with 8 bases that match TRBD2. Looked up from germline, CDR1 is SGHAT and CDR2 is FQNNGV. The CDR3 extends over 16 amino acids. J was trimmed by 0 bases and V by 4 bases; bases with no gene match: 6. Here the CDR3 DNA reads TGTGCCAGCAGCTGGGGGACTAGTCCTAGCACAGATACGCAGTATTTT. This codes for CASSWGTSPSTDTQYF.

This sequence joins TRBV18 and TRBJ1-2; 8 bases match TRBD1. J was trimmed by 2 bases and V by 3 bases; bases with no gene match: 8. The CDR3 spans 16 residues. Germline V gene sequence: CDR1 KGHSH, CDR2 LQKENI. The CDR3 protein is CASSPNTGQANYGYTF. In DNA form, the CDR3 reads TGTGCCAGCTCACCGAACACGGGACAGGCAAACTATGGCTACACCTTC.

The rearrangement joins TRBV18 to TRBJ2-2; D unresolved. The CDR3 length is 16 residues. V was pared by 4 bases and J by 1 base, with 13 bases between. Germline CDR1 KGHSH, CDR2 LQKENI. Here the CDR3 reads CASSLYFGENTGELFF. In nucleotides, the CDR3 is TGTGCCAGCTCACTCTACTTCGGCGAGAACACCGGGGAGCTGTTTTTT. The complete variable domain, with remaining parts taken from reference TRBV18 and TRBJ2-2, reads NAGVMQNPRHLVRRRGQEARLRCSPMKGHSHVYWYRQLPEEGLKFMVYLQKENIIDESGMPKERFSAEFPKEGPSILRIQQVVRGDSAAYFCASSLYFGENTGELFFGEGSRLTVL.

V is TRBV6-1 and J is TRBJ2-7; D possibly matches TRBD1 or TRBD2 (5 bases each). Germline V gene sequence: CDR1 MNHNS, CDR2 SASEGT. CDR3 length: 16 amino acids. V was cut by 2 bases and J by 4 bases, with 18 bases left in between. The CDR3 DNA follows: TGTGCCAGCAGTGAAATTGGGACGCCTGGGGCTTACGAGCAGTACGTC. It is translated as CASSEIGTPGAYEQYV.